This TCR beta chain was observed in a study of blood T cell repertoires in COVID-19. Across under 25 US areas, participants ranged in age from roughly 18 to 95 years. Donors in Cohort 3 who had recovered were those with two negative PCRs, healthcare professional clearance, or resolution of their symptoms. This CDR3 contains 15 residues. Trimming cost V 5 bases and J 4 bases; bases outside gene matches: 10. Germline assignment: CDR1 SNHLY and CDR2 FYNNEI. Produced via immunoSEQ multiplex PCR; TCRdb's table is partial and in-frame only. Altogether around 430,000 clones are present, about 83% being singletons, with the ten largest covering 10%.

The source of this sequence is a woman in her 50s who had recovered from COVID-19. Sequenced input: PBMCs or T cells enriched from blood (not recorded which). The chain joins TRBV2 to TRBJ1-2; 7 bases fit TRBD1. In nucleotides, the CDR3 is TGTGCCAGCAGTCCCATGACAGGGAGTTCCTATGGCTACACCTTC. This gives the protein CASSPMTGSSYGYTF.